This T cell receptor beta chain was recorded in a study of CD8 T cells in ankylosing spondylitis. General study points: Roughly eight highly homologous variants made up a TCR beta motif that seemed to typify ankylosing spondylitis blood. Disease-associated clones were CD8+ and fairly uncommon in peripheral blood. Earlier literature documents some of the motif variants in reactive arthritis synovial fluid and blood. Significant enrichment of disease-linked clones was reported in matched ankylosing spondylitis synovial fluid.

Making use of molecular barcodes, quantitative 5'-RACE generated TCR beta libraries. TCRdb reprocessed the 5' RACE reads via MiXCR and lists one record per CDR3 protein. Of about 540,000 distinct CDR3 sequences in the sample, approximately 11% were seen once. The CDR3 covers 18 residues. From germline, CDR1 is SGHRS and CDR2 YFSETQ. V lost 4 bases to trimming and J lost 3 bases; unmatched junction nucleotides: 9. This clonotype was picked up many times. As yet, its antigen is unknown. This rearrangement joins TRBV5-1 to TRBJ2-3, with 15 nucleotides matching TRBD2. The sample comprised blood, either unsorted or a sorted T cell fraction (not recorded which). This TCR derives from a male donor with ankylosing spondylitis. CDR3 sequence (DNA): TGCGCCAGCAGCCCCCGGACTAGCGGGAGGGTGAAGACAGATACGCAGTATTTT. Amino acid sequence: CASSPRTSGRVKTDTQYF.